A selection of T cell receptor beta chains follows, all from one sample in a study of shared clonotypes between healthy human individuals. Clones were read by immunoSEQ multiplex PCR, and TCRdb kept only the in-frame ones, dropping some. The data show fewer than 1.8 million clones, around 98.5% seen once. The sequencing input was naive CD4+ T cells sorted from blood. Receptors originate from a young man in good health. CDR3s leave out the opening cysteine and the closing phenylalanine or tryptophan.

TRBV19 ASTLRASGYNEQF
TRBV6-5 ASRIDSANYGYT
TRBV2 ASNGLFTDTQY
TRBV27 ASSLQGRYGYT
TRBV9 ASSEGVNQPQH
TRBV18 ASSPPTSGRAYEQY
TRBV29-1 SVEGRLYNEQF
TRBV5-1 ASSSIPGQRNNEQF
TRBV2 ASSNRGLEAF
TRBV11-2 ASSPLGGVREKLF
TRBV5-1 ASSLVAGSNEQY
TRBV6-1 ASKSAGLDGYT
TRBV11-2 ASRQGSGNTIY
TRBV11-2 ASSLDPSYEQY